This is a list of T cell receptor beta chains from one sample in a study of regulatory T cells in long-lasting Graves disease. TCRdb reanalysed the multiplex PCR reads using MiXCR and keeps one entry per CDR3 protein. The sample lists approximately 400,000 distinct CDR3 sequences; 23% were seen once. The sample in question was peripheral blood mononuclear cells (PBMCs), obtained when the disease was refractory, from a patient treated with antithyroid drugs. These TCRs come from a woman aged 40 to 50 with Graves disease. Both conserved end residues are part of each CDR3. A D gene is named only where the DNA matches it firmly. Clone size is stated in some rows and not others, as once, few, many or a class when expanded.

v_call: TRBV28
clone_size: many
j_call: TRBJ2-5
d_call: NA
cdr3_aa: CASSLDGEGETQYF
cdr3_nt: TGTGCCAGCAGTTTAGATGGGGAAGGGGAGACCCAGTACTTC

v_call: TRBV30
clone_size: NA
j_call: TRBJ2-2
d_call: NA
cdr3_aa: CAWTQLNAGELFF
cdr3_nt: TGTGCCTGGACCCAACTAAACGCGGGGGAGCTGTTTTTT

v_call: TRBV27
clone_size: many
j_call: TRBJ2-7
d_call: NA
cdr3_aa: CASSLWDKSPEQYF
cdr3_nt: TGTGCCAGCAGTCTTTGGGACAAATCTCCCGAGCAGTACTTC

v_call: TRBV12-3/TRBV12-4
clone_size: many
j_call: TRBJ2-7
d_call: NA
cdr3_aa: CASSFWQGYEQYF
cdr3_nt: TGTGCCAGCAGCTTTTGGCAGGGCTACGAGCAGTACTTC

v_call: TRBV6-1
clone_size: many
j_call: TRBJ1-2
d_call: NA
cdr3_aa: CASSSLGQGVRYTF
cdr3_nt: TGTGCCAGCAGCTCCCTCGGGCAGGGTGTTCGCTACACCTTC

v_call: TRBV28
clone_size: few
j_call: TRBJ2-2
d_call: NA
cdr3_aa: CTSSLLDQAQKSGLNTGELFF
cdr3_nt: TGTACCAGCAGCCTGTTGGACCAAGCGCAAAAAAGTGGCCTGAACACCGGGGAGCTGTTTTTT

v_call: TRBV12-3/TRBV12-4
clone_size: many
j_call: TRBJ2-5
d_call: TRBD1
cdr3_aa: CATQHSLARGRFGETQYF
cdr3_nt: TGTGCCACCCAACACTCTCTAGCCAGGGGGCGATTTGGAGAGACCCAGTACTTC

v_call: TRBV11-2
clone_size: many
j_call: TRBJ2-7
d_call: TRBD1
cdr3_aa: CASSYGTGDGYEQYF
cdr3_nt: TGTGCCAGCAGCTATGGGACAGGGGACGGATACGAGCAGTACTTC

v_call: TRBV6-1
clone_size: many
j_call: TRBJ1-1
d_call: NA
cdr3_aa: CASSDEGLPNTEAFF
cdr3_nt: TGTGCCAGCAGTGACGAGGGACTGCCGAACACTGAAGCTTTCTTT

v_call: TRBV3-1
clone_size: NA
j_call: TRBJ1-1
d_call: NA
cdr3_aa: CASSHENMNEAFF
cdr3_nt: TGTGCCAGCAGCCATGAAAACATGAATGAGGCTTTCTTT

v_call: TRBV2
clone_size: few
j_call: TRBJ2-7
d_call: NA
cdr3_aa: CASSKSPGFYEQYF
cdr3_nt: TGTGCCAGCAGTAAATCCCCCGGGTTCTACGAGCAGTACTTC

v_call: TRBV7-9
clone_size: many
j_call: TRBJ2-5
d_call: NA
cdr3_aa: CASSSRGETQYF
cdr3_nt: TGTGCCAGCAGCTCGCGAGGGGAGACCCAGTACTTC

v_call: TRBV11-2
clone_size: many
j_call: TRBJ2-7
d_call: TRBD1
cdr3_aa: CASSSNRGYEQYF
cdr3_nt: TGTGCCAGCAGCTCGAACAGGGGATACGAGCAGTACTTC

v_call: TRBV27
clone_size: many
j_call: TRBJ1-2
d_call: NA
cdr3_aa: CASSLSSWQYYGYTF
cdr3_nt: TGTGCCAGCAGTTTATCTTCGTGGCAGTACTATGGCTACACCTTC

v_call: TRBV28
clone_size: NA
j_call: TRBJ2-1
d_call: TRBD2
cdr3_aa: CASSLSRTLAGAPYNEQFF
cdr3_nt: TGTGCCAGCAGTTTATCGCGAACCCTAGCGGGAGCTCCCTACAATGAGCAGTTCTTC

v_call: TRBV12-3/TRBV12-4
clone_size: medium-sized
j_call: TRBJ2-4
d_call: NA
cdr3_aa: CASSFRGRDRNIQYF
cdr3_nt: TGTGCCAGCAGTTTTCGAGGAAGAGACCGAAACATTCAGTACTTC

v_call: TRBV29-1
clone_size: many
j_call: TRBJ1-1
d_call: TRBD1
cdr3_aa: CSGLTGEGITEAFF
cdr3_nt: TGCAGCGGCTTGACAGGGGAGGGGATCACTGAAGCTTTCTTT

v_call: TRBV5-5
clone_size: few
j_call: TRBJ1-5
d_call: TRBD1
cdr3_aa: CASSPYRGGNQPQHF
cdr3_nt: TGTGCCAGCAGCCCGTACAGGGGGGGGAATCAGCCCCAGCATTTT

v_call: TRBV6-1
clone_size: many
j_call: TRBJ2-7
d_call: NA
cdr3_aa: CASTRTQAETYEQYF
cdr3_nt: TGTGCCAGCACCCGAACCCAGGCGGAGACCTACGAGCAGTACTTC

v_call: TRBV28
clone_size: many
j_call: TRBJ1-6
d_call: TRBD1
cdr3_aa: CASIPNKGIARQGIYSPLHF
cdr3_nt: TGTGCCAGCATCCCGAATAAGGGCATCGCGAGACAGGGTATTTATTCACCCCTCCACTTT

v_call: TRBV13
clone_size: many
j_call: TRBJ2-7
d_call: TRBD2
cdr3_aa: CASSRGLASYEQYF
cdr3_nt: TGTGCCAGCAGCCGCGGACTAGCCTCCTACGAGCAGTACTTC

v_call: TRBV28
clone_size: many
j_call: TRBJ2-2
d_call: TRBD1
cdr3_aa: CASITGGANTGELFF
cdr3_nt: TGTGCCAGCATTACAGGGGGCGCGAACACCGGGGAGCTGTTTTTT

v_call: TRBV20-1
clone_size: NA
j_call: TRBJ2-7
d_call: TRBD1
cdr3_aa: CSARGGTGLIPAYEQYF
cdr3_nt: TGCAGTGCTAGAGGCGGGACAGGGTTAATACCTGCCTACGAGCAGTACTTC

v_call: TRBV9
clone_size: NA
j_call: TRBJ1-1
d_call: NA
cdr3_aa: CASSVASNTEAFF
cdr3_nt: TGTGCCAGCAGCGTAGCCTCGAACACTGAAGCTTTCTTT

v_call: TRBV2
clone_size: many
j_call: TRBJ2-7
d_call: NA
cdr3_aa: CATKTTRTGFGEQYF
cdr3_nt: TGTGCCACCAAAACAACCAGGACCGGGTTCGGGGAGCAGTACTTC

v_call: TRBV5-1
clone_size: few
j_call: TRBJ2-7
d_call: NA
cdr3_aa: CASSLVQFPYEQYF
cdr3_nt: TGCGCCAGCAGCTTGGTGCAGTTTCCCTACGAGCAGTACTTC

v_call: TRBV13
clone_size: few
j_call: TRBJ2-6
d_call: NA
cdr3_aa: CASTDREETGANVLTF
cdr3_nt: TGTGCCAGCACCGACAGGGAGGAGACTGGGGCCAACGTCCTGACTTTC

v_call: TRBV20-1
clone_size: few
j_call: TRBJ2-3
d_call: NA
cdr3_aa: CSATPGRPRADTQYF
cdr3_nt: TGCAGTGCCACTCCGGGCCGACCTAGGGCAGATACGCAGTATTTT

v_call: TRBV28
clone_size: once
j_call: TRBJ2-3
d_call: TRBD1
cdr3_aa: CASSLDRVSNTQYF
cdr3_nt: TGTGCCAGCAGTCTCGACAGGGTATCGAATACGCAGTATTTT

v_call: TRBV28
clone_size: many
j_call: TRBJ2-7
d_call: NA
cdr3_aa: CASGGTVAYEQYF
cdr3_nt: TGTGCCAGCGGTGGGACGGTAGCCTACGAGCAGTACTTC

v_call: TRBV13
clone_size: NA
j_call: TRBJ1-1
d_call: NA
cdr3_aa: CASSRVVNAPHWEAFF
cdr3_nt: TGTGCCAGCAGCAGGGTAGTGAACGCCCCACACTGGGAAGCTTTCTTT

v_call: TRBV9
clone_size: NA
j_call: TRBJ1-2
d_call: NA
cdr3_aa: CASTGSGSGSPNYGYTF
cdr3_nt: TGTGCCAGCACCGGGTCCGGGTCAGGGTCTCCTAACTATGGCTACACCTTC

v_call: TRBV5-6
clone_size: few
j_call: TRBJ2-5
d_call: NA
cdr3_aa: CASSLAETLYQETQYF
cdr3_nt: TGTGCCAGCAGCTTGGCCGAGACGCTGTACCAAGAGACCCAGTACTTC

v_call: TRBV5-1
clone_size: few
j_call: TRBJ1-1
d_call: NA
cdr3_aa: CASSLDLGGFTEAFF
cdr3_nt: TGCGCCAGCAGCTTGGATCTAGGGGGGTTCACTGAAGCTTTCTTT

v_call: TRBV11-3
clone_size: few
j_call: TRBJ2-7
d_call: TRBD2
cdr3_aa: CASSLVQREGIYSYEQYF
cdr3_nt: TGTGCCAGCAGCTTGGTTCAGCGGGAGGGGATTTACTCCTACGAGCAGTACTTC

v_call: TRBV6-1
clone_size: few
j_call: TRBJ1-4
d_call: NA
cdr3_aa: CASGGMYWGEKLFF
cdr3_nt: TGTGCCAGCGGCGGGATGTACTGGGGTGAAAAACTGTTTTTT

v_call: TRBV20-1
clone_size: few
j_call: TRBJ2-7
d_call: NA
cdr3_aa: CSAAPLLRSYEQYF
cdr3_nt: TGCAGTGCTGCCCCTCTTCTGAGGTCCTACGAGCAGTACTTC

v_call: TRBV20-1
clone_size: few
j_call: TRBJ2-7
d_call: NA
cdr3_aa: CSAREGAKEQYF
cdr3_nt: TGCAGTGCTAGAGAAGGGGCTAAAGAGCAGTACTTC

v_call: TRBV19
clone_size: NA
j_call: TRBJ1-5
d_call: NA
cdr3_aa: CASSILGKTSNQPQHF
cdr3_nt: TGTGCCAGTAGTATCCTGGGGAAGACTAGCAATCAGCCCCAGCATTTT

v_call: TRBV28
clone_size: many
j_call: TRBJ2-7
d_call: NA
cdr3_aa: CASSLWAGFSYEQYF
cdr3_nt: TGTGCCAGCAGTTTATGGGCAGGATTCTCCTACGAGCAGTACTTC

v_call: TRBV19
clone_size: few
j_call: TRBJ2-4
d_call: TRBD2
cdr3_aa: CASSIGSAGASKNIQYF
cdr3_nt: TGTGCCAGTAGTATCGGATCAGCGGGAGCGTCCAAAAACATTCAGTACTTC

v_call: TRBV5-6
clone_size: NA
j_call: TRBJ1-2
d_call: TRBD1
cdr3_aa: CASSLYRGRFIDGYTF
cdr3_nt: TGTGCCAGCAGCCTATACAGGGGGCGTTTTATCGATGGCTACACCTTC

v_call: TRBV11-2
clone_size: many
j_call: TRBJ2-6
d_call: NA
cdr3_aa: CASTRGANVLTF
cdr3_nt: TGTGCCAGCACCCGAGGGGCCAACGTCCTGACTTTC

v_call: TRBV28
clone_size: many
j_call: TRBJ1-6
d_call: NA
cdr3_aa: CASSLTGSPLHF
cdr3_nt: TGTGCCAGCAGTTTAACGGGATCACCCCTCCACTTT

v_call: TRBV9
clone_size: NA
j_call: TRBJ2-2
d_call: TRBD2
cdr3_aa: CASSVELAGVGELFF
cdr3_nt: TGTGCCAGCAGCGTAGAACTAGCGGGGGTCGGGGAGCTGTTTTTT

v_call: TRBV20-1
clone_size: many
j_call: TRBJ1-5
d_call: TRBD1
cdr3_aa: CSAPTRGQYYQPQHF
cdr3_nt: TGCAGTGCTCCGACCCGGGGACAGTATTATCAGCCCCAGCATTTT

v_call: TRBV11-2
clone_size: few
j_call: TRBJ2-7
d_call: NA
cdr3_aa: CASSQAWTATYEQYF
cdr3_nt: TGTGCCAGCAGCCAAGCCTGGACAGCTACCTACGAGCAGTACTTC